The 2 T cell receptor beta chains reported below all come from one sample, sequenced in a study. In TCRdb, the RT-PCR reads were re-called with MiXCR into one record per CDR3 protein. The table has hundreds of thousands of distinct CDR3 sequences, approximately 15% seen once. The sample was memory CD4+ T cells from blood. The receptors stem from a female donor in good health, serving as a healthy control.

The V call is TRBV4-3, the J call TRBJ2-5, with D possibly called TRBD1 or TRBD2 (6 bases each). V was trimmed by 0 bases and J by 5 bases, leaving 16 bases between them. The germline V gene has CDR1 LGHNA and CDR2 YSLEER. CDR3 length: 16 amino acids. The CDR3 reads CASSQDYVGGQETQYF. CDR3 coding DNA: TGCGCCAGCAGCCAAGATTACGTAGGGGGGCAGGAGACCCAGTACTTC.

This clonotype was seen a few times. The chain couples TRBV24-1 to TRBJ2-1; TRBD1 matches at 8 bases. Germline CDR1 is KGHDR and CDR2 is SFDVKD. V shed 3 bases, J shed 0 bases, and the junction held 6 bases outside the gene matches. The length of the CDR3 is 17 residues. CDR3 loop: CATSDVGTGGSYNEQFF. CDR3 bases: TGTGCCACCAGTGATGTCGGGACAGGCGGCTCCTACAATGAGCAGTTCTTC.